This T cell receptor beta chain comes out of a study of blood T cells in healthy people across ages. Findings and limits, study-wide: TCR beta diversity tracked closely with naive T cell percentage.

This clonotype was detected many times. The antigen is unknown. Each sample used at least 6 million PBMCs. Germline CDR1 MNHEY, CDR2 SMNVEV (reference sequence). The CDR3 has 13 amino acids. V was cut by 5 bases and J by 1 base, with 8 bases left in between. A second 7 to 11 cycle PCR used barcoded and J-beta primers. Every single cDNA molecule received a tag from a template-switch adaptor with 12 random nucleotides. TCRdb ran MiXCR on the 5' RACE reads and lists one entry per CDR3 protein. Altogether around 1,000,000 distinct CDR3 sequences are present, approximately 25% being singletons, with the ten largest covering less than 0.75%. In addition, the sample was reused for a study of T cells of mothers and their children. Per that study: Persisting microchimeric T cell clones went undetected.

Sequenced sample: blood. The sequence was collected from a girl between 2 and 10 years old in good health. The J gene is TRBJ1-1, the V gene TRBV27; a weak D match, TRBD1 (5 bases). The CDR3 DNA follows: TGTGCCAGCAGTGCAAGGGGGAACACTGAAGCTTTCTTT. This sequence encodes CASSARGNTEAFF.